Each of the 8 T cell receptor beta chains below was sequenced from the same sample in a study of cytomegalovirus exposure and HLA in healthy donors. Vbeta (60) and Jbeta (13) primers were used in the PCR. Produced via immunoSEQ multiplex PCR; TCRdb's table is partial and in-frame only. Among some 160,000 clones listed, about 74% were seen once. Sequencing was carried out using PBMCs. These receptors all stem from a woman in her 40s in good health and CMV-seronegative.

This clone was picked up one time. The chain links TRBV9 to TRBJ2-7; 10 nucleotides agree with TRBD2. In germline, CDR1 is SGDLS, CDR2 YYNGEE. The CDR3 length is 16 residues. V lost 0 bases, J lost 0 bases, and 3 bases stayed unmatched. CDR3 region: CASSVGPSGSSYEQYF. The CDR3 nucleotides read TGTGCCAGCAGCGTAGGGCCTAGCGGGAGCTCCTACGAGCAGTACTTC.

The gene calls are TRBV7-9 and TRBJ1-4; TRBD1 is a possible D gene (5 bases). V was trimmed by 3 bases and J by 14 bases, leaving 13 bases between them. Germline CDR1 and CDR2: SEHNR and FQNEAQ (reference sequence). The CDR3 covers 12 residues. CDR3 sequence (DNA): TGTGCCAGCAGCTTTGGGGCCGGCTGGCTGTTTTTT. It translates to CASSFGAGWLFF.

With respect to this clone: The junction departs from germline at one end; a sequencing error may be responsible. The CDR3: CSSSPQGAQYYGYTF. The DNA of the CDR3 is TGTTCCAGCAGCCCTCAGGGGGCCCAATACTATGGCTACACCTTC. The chain joins TRBV7-9 to TRBJ1-2; TRBD1 aligns across 8 bases. The CDR3 extends over 15 amino acids. Germline V gives CDR1 SEHNR, CDR2 FQNEAQ (reference sequence).

This CDR3 is CASIPPRRQGDSEQFF. The CDR3 coding sequence is TGTGCCAGCATCCCACCCCGTCGACAGGGGGACAGTGAGCAGTTCTTC. The chain uses TRBV7-9 and TRBJ2-1, with 9 bases lining up with TRBD1. Per germline, CDR1 SEHNR and CDR2 FQNEAQ (reference sequence). The CDR3 is 16 amino acids. The junction had 16 bases not matched to a gene; V was cut back by 7 bases and J by 9 bases.

The V call is TRBV2, the J call TRBJ1-5; the match to TRBD1 covers 11 bases. Germline CDR1 and CDR2: SNHLY and FYNNEI. V dropped 6 bases and J dropped 5; count of bases not matched to a gene: 6. CDR3 size: 15 residues. The CDR3 sequence is CASSWDRGFDQPQHF. The CDR3 bases are TGTGCCAGCAGCTGGGACAGGGGGTTCGATCAGCCCCAGCATTTT.

This sequence joins TRBV19 and TRBJ1-5; D is unresolved. Germline V gene data show CDR1 as LNHDA and CDR2 as SQIVND (reference sequence). V lost 1 base, J lost 0 bases, and 10 bases lay in between. This CDR3 has 16 amino acids. CDR3 DNA sequence: TGTGCCAGTAGTATAGCAGCAGGCTATAGCAATCAGCCCCAGCATTTT. Translation: CASSIAAGYSNQPQHF.

The gene calls are TRBV5-4 and TRBJ2-1; 8 nucleotides line up with TRBD1. V was clipped by 3 bases and J by 5 bases; unmatched bases: 7. Germline-derived CDR1 and CDR2 are SGHNT and YYREEE (reference sequence). The CDR3 consists of 15 residues. This CDR3 is CASSSTGEGHNEQFF. The CDR3 DNA reads as TGTGCCAGCAGCTCGACAGGGGAAGGGCACAATGAGCAGTTCTTC.

This chain links TRBV5-1 with TRBJ2-7, with TRBD1 matching 7 bases. The CDR3 covers 16 residues. The germline CDR1 and CDR2 sequences are SGHRS and YFSETQ. With 4 bases clipped from V and 3 bases from J, the junction kept 13 bases outside the gene matches. CDR3 sequence (DNA): TGCGCCAGCAGCGGAGATACAGGGGTCTCAATCTACGAGCAGTACTTC. Its translation is CASSGDTGVSIYEQYF.